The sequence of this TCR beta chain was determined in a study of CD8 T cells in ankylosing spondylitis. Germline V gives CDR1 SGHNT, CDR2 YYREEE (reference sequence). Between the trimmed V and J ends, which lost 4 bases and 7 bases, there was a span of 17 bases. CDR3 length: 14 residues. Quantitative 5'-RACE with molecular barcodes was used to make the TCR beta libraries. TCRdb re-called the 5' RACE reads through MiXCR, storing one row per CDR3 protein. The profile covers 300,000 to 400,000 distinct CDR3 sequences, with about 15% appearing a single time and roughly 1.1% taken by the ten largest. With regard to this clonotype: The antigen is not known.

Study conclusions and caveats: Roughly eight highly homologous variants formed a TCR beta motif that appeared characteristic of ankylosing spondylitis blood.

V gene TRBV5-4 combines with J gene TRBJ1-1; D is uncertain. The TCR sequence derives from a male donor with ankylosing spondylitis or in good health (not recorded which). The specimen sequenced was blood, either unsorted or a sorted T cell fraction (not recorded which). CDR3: CASSPEVGRNEAFF. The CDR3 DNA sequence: TGTGCCAGCAGCCCGGAGGTAGGCCGAAATGAAGCTTTCTTT.